This T cell receptor (beta chain) comes out of a study of chemoradiotherapy in HPV16-positive cancers. Overall study: A couple of HPV16-positive patients' cells yielded candidate HPV-specific clones and common motifs.

With regard to this clone: The antigen remains undetermined.

Some clones are missing from TCRdb's copy, which holds only in-frame ones; the method was immunoSEQ multiplex PCR. This sample yields about 24,000 clones, of which more than 75% are seen a single time; 4.5% belongs to the top ten. CDR3 size: 15 residues. Germline CDR1 is MDHEN and CDR2 is SYDVKM. With 11 bases clipped from V and 3 bases from J, the junction kept 11 bases outside the gene matches. General study results and limits: Functional assays defining HPV-specific T cells used only a couple of HPV16-positive patients. Better recurrence-free survival went with HPV-responsive T-cell expansion in HPV16-positive patients.

The source of this sequence is a human donor with HPV-associated anogenital cancer. The material was blood, obtained from a patient who underwent chemoradiotherapy. This sequence joins TRBV28 and TRBJ1-4, with TRBD1 matching 8 bases. CDR3 bases: TGTGCCTGCTGCAGGGGGCTAGGGGCTAATGAAAAACTGTTTTTT. It codes for CACCRGLGANEKLFF.